This T cell receptor (beta chain) appears in the sequencing data of a study of blood T cells in healthy people across ages. Overall study findings and caveats: Across the age range, TCR beta diversity per million T cells fell in a roughly linear way. Higher diversity and more naive CD4+ cells were features of long-lived donors, compared to aged donors.

Unmatched junction bases numbered 2, after V lost 6 bases and J lost 5 bases. Germline CDR1 ENHRY, CDR2 SYGVKD. This CDR3 has 14 residues. Donors ranged from about 6 to 90 years old and were healthy Caucasians in Russia. Notes on this clonotype: The antigen is undetermined.

The use of a sample-barcoded 5' primer and a J-beta primer mix characterized a second PCR of about 6 to 12 cycles. A template-switch adaptor with 12 random nucleotides tagged each cDNA molecule. In TCRdb, the 5' RACE reads were re-called with MiXCR into one record per CDR3 protein. The table lists 1.5 million to 2 million distinct CDR3 sequences, roughly 32% of them singletons. This TCR came from a woman aged 25-40 years in good health. Material: blood. V gene TRBV10-3 combines with J gene TRBJ2-1, with 12 bases lining up with TRBD2. The CDR3 bases are TGTGCCATCAGCCCTAGCGGGGGGGACAATGAGCAGTTCTTC. As protein: CAISPSGGDNEQFF.